Listed here are 3 T cell receptor beta chains from one sample, sequenced in a study of T cell responses to AZD1222 COVID-19 vaccine. Measured with immunoSEQ multiplex PCR; TCRdb has only the in-frame clones, and not every one. This table holds about 190,000 clones, roughly 93% found once. Here the sequenced sample was peripheral blood, taken on day 0 of AZD1222 vaccination. These receptor sequences come from an adult in good health.

The V gene is TRBV5-1, the J gene TRBJ1-3, with unresolved D. The length of the CDR3 is 14 residues. Germline V gene lookup returns CDR1 SGHRS and CDR2 YFSETQ. V lost 1 base and J lost 0, with 5 bases in between. For the CDR3, the DNA is TGCGCCAGCAGCTTGTGGGACTCTGGAAACACCATATATTTT. Protein product: CASSLWDSGNTIYF.

This CDR3 is CASSWPGQGGPYEQYF. In DNA, the CDR3 is TGTGCCAGCAGCTGGCCCGGACAGGGTGGCCCCTACGAGCAGTACTTC. The chain has TRBV5-4 and TRBJ2-7; 8 bases map to TRBD1. V lost 3 bases to trimming and J lost 2 bases; unmatched junction nucleotides: 10. CDR3 length: 16 amino acids. Germline CDR1 is SGHNT and CDR2 is YYREEE (reference sequence).

The genes are TRBV3-1 (or the pseudogene TRBV3-2) and TRBJ2-7, with unresolved D. CDR3 size: 11 residues. Trimming took 2 bases from V and 3 from J, leaving 2 bases between them. In germline, CDR1 is LGHDT, CDR2 YNNKEL (reference sequence). CDR3 DNA: TGTGCCAGCAGCCAATACTACGAGCAGTACTTC. Residues: CASSQYYEQYF.